This T cell receptor beta chain was sequenced for a study of blood T cell repertoires in COVID-19. Looking at the study overall: Sites in the United States, Italy and Spain provided acute and convalescent COVID-19 samples.

In the authors' workflow: Nucleated cell number was recorded as an estimate derived from reference gene primer amplification. Only in-frame clones appear in the TCRdb table, and some are missing; sequencing was by immunoSEQ multiplex PCR. The V and J calls and clone size come from that table; D and trimming were worked out from the DNA. The sample shows 53,000 or so clones, roughly 85% of them seen only once. The V gene end was trimmed by 4 bases and the J gene end by 0 bases; junction bases not matched to a gene: 6. Germline CDR1 reads SGHDN; CDR2 reads FVKESK. The CDR3 sequence is 16 residues long.

The source material was peripheral blood. This sequence joins TRBV14 and TRBJ2-7, with 10 bases matching TRBD2. This clonotype was sampled from a man aged 55 to 70 with acute or convalescent COVID-19. The CDR3 DNA sequence: TGTGCCAGCAGCCCCCTTAGCGGGAGGAACTCCTACGAGCAGTACTTC. Its translation: CASSPLSGRNSYEQYF.